This T cell receptor beta chain was found in a study of CD4 T cells in relation to SARS-CoV-2 and coronaviruses. Study in general: TCR beta CDR3s were sequenced after roughly 10-day antigen culture of PBMCs. Study findings and constraints: Monoreactive clones expanded significantly more to SARS-CoV-2 than crossreactive clones did.

A word on this clone: Its antigen is not identified.

Germline V gene sequence: CDR1 LNHDA, CDR2 SQIVND (reference sequence). Losses at the gene ends were 6 bases for V and 5 bases for J; bases not matched to a gene: 4. CDR3 size: 15 residues. CD4+ T cells from unexposed donors were obtained before the COVID-19 pandemic (2011-2018). Isolation of CD4+ T cells took place after roughly nine days in culture. As cell numbers allowed, unexposed-donor CD4+ T cells faced SARS-CoV-2 S/N and four cold-coronavirus spikes. The repertoire was sequenced with immunoSEQ multiplex PCR; TCRdb's copy has only in-frame clones and lacks some. The sample has 16,000 or so clones; about 84% are singletons.

Material: CD4+ T cells from PBMCs, cultured in vitro. The V and J genes are TRBV19 and TRBJ2-2; TRBD2 matches at 12 bases. The TCR originated in a human donor in good health. The CDR3 DNA reads TGTGCCAGTAGCCCCACTAGCGGGAGGACCGGGGAGCTGTTTTTT. Its translation is CASSPTSGRTGELFF.